This paragraph reports one TCR beta chain. This clone was seen once. Its antigen is unknown. Base qualities were left out, and no much larger clone turns up one base away. This sample was included in a study of T cells in localized non-small cell lung cancer (dated by TCRdb to about 2020). At the level of the whole study: Comparing tumors with uninvolved tumor-adjacent lungs, the study looked at the T cell repertoires of a few hundred patients with early-stage NSCLC. All 240 or so NSCLC patients in the cohort were treatment-naive and had localized lung tumors that were resected. The mean age of the NSCLC patients was roughly 70 years, with 130 or so men and 85 to 110 women.

Overall study outcomes, separate from this receptor: Higher T cell density in blood was associated with longer overall survival, whereas higher clonality in adjacent lung was associated with shorter survival. Because multi-region sequencing of the tumors was not done, intratumor heterogeneity could not be ruled out. The highest T cell clonality was observed in uninvolved tumor-adjacent lung, where clonality exceeded that of tumor, suggesting that antigenic responses were more focused in uninvolved tumor-adjacent lung. A median of 57 of the top 100 tumor clones turned up in the paired uninvolved adjacent lung, and some 27 of those clones also ranked among the top 100 of that same adjacent lung. Because the study design was exploratory, TCR variables were selected using unadjusted p-values without false-discovery rate correction.

TCR beta CDR3 regions were sequenced from DNA using the immunoSEQ Assay. Under the source paper's analysis protocol: To compute T cell density, TCR beta template counts were normalized to usable DNA, which was estimated by amplifying housekeeping genes. Richness was estimated with the preseqR package, extrapolating to 400,000 templates for PBMC samples and 120,000 templates for tissue samples. Clonality was defined by subtracting Pielou's evenness from one. To identify tissue-enriched TCRs, differential abundance testing was run on productive amino-acid clonotypes with a minimum total count of 5 and an alpha of 0.1. The Jaccard Index and the Morisita Overlap Index were used to measure repertoire overlap between compartments. TCR beta CDR3s were clustered by GLIPH together with public tetramer-defined viral CDR3s, and at least three viral sequences plus V-gene enrichment were required for viral motifs. TCRdb took this table from immuneACCESS and kept in-frame rearrangements with V and J called. Such tables lack part of the clones; where checked against another copy, unresolved V genes explain under half of the gap, and the rest is unexplained. V and J calls and clone size are those listed in that table; D and trimming were worked out from the DNA. The sample table shows under 100,000 clones, and more than 75% are seen once. Around 20% of the sample is in the top ten clones.

Trimming removed 5 bases from V and 4 bases from J; the gene matches leave 10 bases unexplained. Including the terminal cysteine and phenylalanine, the CDR3 comprises 15 residues. Only the CDR3 DNA stays, 45 bases, in frame from base 1. The germline V gene gives CDR1 as SNHLY and CDR2 as FYNNEI. At diagnosis, peripheral blood, uninvolved tumor-adjacent lung and tumor were collected and stored as a combination of fresh-frozen and FFPE material. Blood samples were analyzed as peripheral blood mononuclear cells for TCR repertoire profiling. Sequences were derived from peripheral blood, sampled before any cancer treatment. This clonotype was sampled from a woman aged 35 to 70 with stage I squamous cell lung carcinoma. The chain joins TRBV2 to TRBJ2-5, and TRBD2 matches 7 of the central bases. The CDR3 protein is CASSTRIGEGETQYF. The DNA sequence is TGTGCCAGCAGTACGCGAATCGGGGAGGGAGAGACCCAGTACTTC.